Presented here are 21 T cell receptor beta chains from one specimen sequenced in a study of cytomegalovirus exposure and HLA in healthy donors. Use of 60 Vbeta and 13 Jbeta primers characterized the PCR. TCRdb's copy holds only in-frame clones and misses some; the assay was immunoSEQ multiplex PCR. In the table there are some 110,000 clones, 74% of which are singletons. Sequenced material: PBMCs. These receptors were taken from a woman in her forties or fifties in good health and CMV-seropositive.

The chain's CDR3 is CAWSVQGADTQYF. For the CDR3, the DNA is TGTGCCTGGAGTGTACAGGGGGCCGATACGCAGTATTTT. The V gene is TRBV30, the J gene TRBJ2-3; 9 bases match TRBD1. Germline V gene data show CDR1 as GTSNPN and CDR2 as SVGIG (reference sequence). The CDR3 is made up of 13 amino acids. Trimming cost V 0 bases and J 6 bases; bases outside gene matches: 1.

This clone has only a few counts. The chain has TRBV5-6 and TRBJ2-1; TRBD2 might be the D (6 bases). The CDR3 runs 17 residues. The germline V gene has CDR1 SGHDT and CDR2 YYEEEE. The V end lost 0 bases, the J end lost 2 bases, and 15 bases lay between the germline ends. Written as DNA, the CDR3 is TGTGCCAGCAGCTTGGTAGGAGGGGCCGCGACCTACAATGAGCAGTTCTTC. Its protein is CASSLVGGAATYNEQFF.

The chain is built from TRBV5-4 and TRBJ1-2; TRBD1 aligns across 8 bases. The germline V gene has CDR1 SGHNT and CDR2 YYREEE (reference sequence). V shed 1 base, J shed 3 bases, and the junction held 5 bases outside the gene matches. The CDR3 contains 15 residues. In nucleotides, the CDR3 is TGTGCCAGCAGCTTGATAGCAGGGGGCTACTATGGCTACACCTTC. Protein product: CASSLIAGGYYGYTF. Full variable domain (rest looked up from reference TRBV5-4 and TRBJ1-2): ETGVTQSPTHLIKTRGQQVTLRCSSQSGHNTVSWYQQALGQGPQFIFQYYREEENGRGNFPPRFSGLQFPNYSSELNVNALELDDSALYLCASSLIAGGYYGYTFGSGTRLTVV.

This rearrangement joins TRBV19 to TRBJ2-7, with 9 bases lining up with TRBD1. The J segment lost 1 base and the V segment lost 10 bases, leaving 11 bases of the junction unmatched. CDR3 length equals 15 residues. Germline V gives CDR1 LNHDA, CDR2 SQIVND (reference sequence). Here the CDR3 reads CATRAQGAKSYEQYF. CDR3 nucleotide sequence: TGTGCCACCCGAGCACAGGGGGCTAAATCCTACGAGCAGTACTTC.

The chain is built from TRBV6-1 and TRBJ1-5; D is unclear. CDR3 size: 14 residues. Germline V gene lookup returns CDR1 MNHNS and CDR2 SASEGT. The V and J ends lost 0 bases and 7 bases respectively, with 10 bases between them. The CDR3 region is CASSEAMARQPQHF. CDR3 nucleotide sequence: TGTGCCAGCAGTGAAGCTATGGCGAGGCAGCCCCAGCATTTT.

V usage is TRBV2 and J usage is TRBJ2-6, with 10 bases identical to TRBD1. The CDR3 contains 15 residues. Per the germline V gene, CDR1 is SNHLY and CDR2 is FYNNEI. The trim removed 6 bases at V and 4 bases at J, leaving 3 bases unmatched. Here the CDR3 DNA reads TGTGCCAGCAGGGGACAGGGGCAAGGGGCCAACGTCCTGACTTTC. It is translated as CASRGQGQGANVLTF.

The chain employs TRBV4-1 and TRBJ2-1; D remains unclear. Trimming pared 0 bases from V and 0 bases from J, leaving 9 bases between. Looked up from germline, CDR1 is MGHRA and CDR2 is YSYEKL. The CDR3 is made up of 16 amino acids. The CDR3 DNA reads as TGCGCCAGCAGCCAAGATGTGAGTCTCTCCTACAATGAGCAGTTCTTC. Translation: CASSQDVSLSYNEQFF.

The chain combines TRBV5-1 with TRBJ1-1; 7 bases match TRBD1. This CDR3 spans 15 amino acids. Germline CDR1 reads SGHRS; CDR2 reads YFSETQ. The J segment lost 4 bases and the V segment lost 1 base, leaving 7 bases of the junction unmatched. The CDR3 sequence: CASSLSRQGRTEAFF. The CDR3 DNA sequence: TGCGCCAGCAGCTTGTCTCGACAGGGTCGCACTGAAGCTTTCTTT.

J is TRBJ2-5 and V is TRBV28; 12 nucleotides line up with TRBD2. The CDR3 has 17 residues. The V segment lost 3 bases and the J segment 5 bases; nucleotides outside the gene matches: 10. The germline V gene encodes CDR1 MDHEN and CDR2 SYDVKM. The CDR3 nucleotides read TGTGCCAGCAGTTTTTATGCTAGCGGGGGGGTATGGGAGACCCAGTACTTC. Amino acid sequence: CASSFYASGGVWETQYF. The full variable domain, completed using reference TRBV28 and TRBJ2-5, is DVKVTQSSRYLVKRTGEKVFLECVQDMDHENMFWYRQDPGLGLRLIYFSYDVKMKEKGDIPEGYSVSREKKERFSLILESASTNQTSMYLCASSFYASGGVWETQYFGPGTRLLVL.

The rearrangement links TRBV5-5 to TRBJ2-2; TRBD2 matches 10 bases. V lost 8 bases to trimming and J lost 2 bases; unmatched junction nucleotides: 3. This CDR3 is 14 amino acids long. Looked up from germline, CDR1 is SGHKS and CDR2 is YYEKEE (reference sequence). As DNA, the CDR3 is TGTGCCAGTTTAGCGGGGGGAAACACCGGGGAGCTGTTTTTT. Translated: CASLAGGNTGELFF.

This clone was found once. V is TRBV11-2 and J is TRBJ2-1, with 7 bases aligning to TRBD2. Germline CDR1 is SGHAT and CDR2 is FQNNGV. The CDR3 consists of 14 residues. After removal of 6 bases from V and 5 bases from J, the junction contained 7 bases not matched to a gene. The chain's CDR3 is CASRLEAGDNEQFF. The DNA for the CDR3 is TGTGCCAGCAGACTTGAGGCGGGGGACAATGAGCAGTTCTTC.

V usage is TRBV27 and J usage is TRBJ1-2; 7 bases are shared with TRBD1. The CDR3 has 13 amino acids. CDR1 is MNHEY and CDR2 is SMNVEV in the germline V gene (reference sequence). With V trimmed by 5 bases and J by 4 bases, 4 bases remained unmatched. Here the CDR3 DNA reads TGTGCCAGCAGTCCCGACAGGGTCTATGGCTACACCTTC. This encodes CASSPDRVYGYTF.

The genes are TRBV4-3 and TRBJ2-1; D call uncertain. Germline-derived CDR1 and CDR2 are LGHNA and YSLEER. This CDR3 contains 15 residues. V was clipped by 0 bases and J by 0 bases, with 6 bases between them. The CDR3 reads CASSQDRSSYNEQFF. CDR3 nucleotide sequence: TGCGCCAGCAGCCAAGATCGGAGCTCCTACAATGAGCAGTTCTTC.

The chain is built from TRBV9 and TRBJ2-2; 9 bases are shared with TRBD2. V lost 0 bases and J lost 8; bases outside the gene matches: 11. Per the germline V gene, CDR1 is SGDLS and CDR2 is YYNGEE. The CDR3 is 17 amino acids. This CDR3 is CASSVEYASGVIGELFF. The CDR3 region has the DNA TGTGCCAGCAGCGTAGAGTATGCTAGCGGGGTCATTGGGGAGCTGTTTTTT.

This clone appeared a single time. V is TRBV19 and J is TRBJ2-1, with 11 nucleotides matching TRBD2. Unmatched junction bases numbered 10, after V lost 9 bases and J lost 6 bases. The CDR3 is 15 amino acids. Germline V gives CDR1 LNHDA, CDR2 SQIVND (reference sequence). DNA for the CDR3: TGTGCCAGCTCCCGAGGTAGCGGGGGGGGCAATGAGCAGTTCTTC. Encoded protein: CASSRGSGGGNEQFF. Filled out from reference TRBV19 and TRBJ2-1, the complete variable domain reads DGGITQSPKYLFRKEGQNVTLSCEQNLNHDAMYWYRQDPGQGLRLIYYSQIVNDFQKGDIAEGYSVSREKKESFPLTVTSAQKNPTAFYLCASSRGSGGGNEQFFGPGTRLTVL.

This clone was observed a handful of times. V and J are TRBV4-1 and TRBJ2-7; possibly TRBD1 for D (5 bases). CDR3 length: 13 residues. CDR1 is MGHRA, CDR2 YSYEKL, per germline. Trimming cost V 0 bases and J 5 bases, with 8 bases left between them. CDR3 bases: TGCGCCAGCAGCCAAGATTGGGGCCACGAGCAGTACTTC. This codes for CASSQDWGHEQYF.

The V and J genes are TRBV6-5 and TRBJ2-5, with 9 bases that match TRBD1. CDR1 MNHEY and CDR2 SVGAGI come from the germline V gene. The CDR3 covers 15 residues. Unmatched junction bases numbered 9, after V lost 5 bases and J lost 5 bases. The CDR3 spells CASSHNRGLRETQYF. CDR3 DNA sequence: TGTGCCAGCAGTCACAACAGGGGGCTTAGGGAGACCCAGTACTTC.

The gene calls are TRBV7-9 and TRBJ1-2, with a possible D match to TRBD1 (5 bases). Germline-derived CDR1 and CDR2 are SEHNR and FQNEAQ (reference sequence). Deletions cut 5 bases from V and 6 bases from J, with 16 bases between. This CDR3 is 14 amino acids long. CDR3 nucleotide sequence: TGTGCCAGCAGCCGAGGCGGGGGAGCCGATGGCTACACCTTC. The encoded protein is CASSRGGGADGYTF.

This sequence joins TRBV14 and TRBJ1-5, with D uncertain. V gave up 1 base and J gave up 0 bases, with 22 bases separating them. The length of the CDR3 is 20 residues. Germline V gene data show CDR1 as SGHDN and CDR2 as FVKESK. CDR3 bases: TGTGCCAGCAGCCAAGGGGTGCGGCAAATCCGGATCGATAGCAATCAGCCCCAGCATTTT. Protein sequence: CASSQGVRQIRIDSNQPQHF. Supplemented by reference TRBV14 and TRBJ1-5, the full variable domain reads EAGVTQFPSHSVIEKGQTVTLRCDPISGHDNLYWYRRVMGKEIKFLLHFVKESKQDESGMPNNRFLAERTGGTYSTLKVQPAELEDSGVYFCASSQGVRQIRIDSNQPQHFGDGTRLSIL.

V gene TRBV6-6 combines with J gene TRBJ1-2; no definite D call. CDR3 length: 11 residues. CDR1 is MNHNY, CDR2 SVGAGI, per germline (reference sequence). Trimming took 2 bases from V and 5 from J, leaving 3 bases between them. The CDR3 reads CASSYLYGYTF. The CDR3 coding sequence is TGTGCCAGCAGTTACCTTTATGGCTACACCTTC.

This clone was seen only a few times. The V and J genes are TRBV2 and TRBJ1-5; TRBD1 might be the D (5 bases). Germline CDR1 SNHLY, CDR2 FYNNEI. This CDR3 has 16 amino acids. V lost 6 bases, J lost 4 bases, and 19 bases lay in between. CDR3 DNA: TGTGCCAGCAGCCCCCTGGACATCCTTGGGAATCAGCCCCAGCATTTT. Its translation is CASSPLDILGNQPQHF.